This T cell receptor (beta chain) originates from a study of cytomegalovirus exposure and HLA in healthy donors. Repertoires were generated with immunoSEQ multiplex PCR, while TCRdb's copy carries only in-frame clones and drops some. The sample holds 150,000 to 200,000 clones; just under 90% are singletons and the top ten take 10%. Trimming removed 4 bases from V and 3 bases from J; junction bases left unmatched: 10. This CDR3 region has 16 residues. CDR1 is SGHDT, CDR2 YYEEEE, per germline. The origin of this receptor is a woman aged 18-29 years in good health and CMV-seropositive. The chain joins TRBV5-6 to TRBJ2-7, with 10 bases lining up with TRBD2. Specimen: PBMCs. CDR3 nucleotides: TGTGCCAGCAGCCCCGGAATGAGCGGGAGGGGCTACGAGCAGTACTTC. It encodes CASSPGMSGRGYEQYF.